A single sample is the source of the 14 T cell receptor beta chains below, sequenced in a study of CD8 T cells in Susac syndrome. The RNA input was about 0.5 to 1 ug, and it was reverse transcribed with random hexamers. One entry per CDR3 protein, called by TCRdb with MiXCR from the immunoSEQ multiplex PCR reads. The sample records about 120,000 distinct CDR3 sequences, just under 95% being singletons. Sequencing used CD4+ T cells from PBMCs. The source of these receptors is a human donor with multiple sclerosis.

This sequence joins TRBV7-2 and TRBJ2-3; possible D gene TRBD2, 5 bases. Trimming cost V 0 bases and J 3 bases, with 10 bases left between them. In germline, CDR1 is SGHTA, CDR2 FQGNSA. This CDR3 is built from 15 residues. The CDR3 nucleotides are TGTGCCAGCAGCTTAGCGCCCAGCGGAACAGATACGCAGTATTTT. This translates into CASSLAPSGTDTQYF.

The chain employs TRBV7-9 and TRBJ1-2, with TRBD1 matching over 9 bases. Germline lookup yields CDR1 SEHNR and CDR2 FQNEAQ (reference sequence). After removal of 5 bases from V and 7 bases from J, the junction contained 5 bases not matched to a gene. This CDR3 has 13 residues. The CDR3 loop is CASSQQGAVGYTF. Here the CDR3 DNA reads TGTGCCAGCAGCCAACAGGGGGCGGTTGGCTACACCTTC.

V is TRBV7-9 and J is TRBJ1-5, with D perhaps matching TRBD1 (6 bases). Per the germline V gene, CDR1 is SEHNR and CDR2 is FQNEAQ (reference sequence). V lost 7 bases and J 3 bases, leaving 13 bases between the germline ends. This CDR3 spans 14 amino acids. In DNA form, the CDR3 reads TGTGCCAGCACAAGCGGGGGCTCCAATCAGCCCCAGCATTTT. It translates to CASTSGGSNQPQHF.

The rearrangement uses TRBV5-6 and TRBJ2-1, with 8 bases that match TRBD1. The CDR3 totals 15 residues. CDR1 is SGHDT and CDR2 is YYEEEE in the germline V gene. V trimming: 4 bases; J trimming: 3 bases; junction bases outside the gene matches: 6. The CDR3 sequence: CASSLGDRHYNEQFF. CDR3 nucleotide sequence: TGTGCCAGCAGCCTGGGGGACAGGCACTACAATGAGCAGTTCTTC.

The rearrangement joins TRBV28 to TRBJ1-2; unclear D gene. Trimming cost V 4 bases and J 6 bases, with 15 bases left between them. Per germline, CDR1 MDHEN and CDR2 SYDVKM. The CDR3 has 14 residues. The DNA of the CDR3 is TGTGCCAGCAGTTCATTTGACATTCTGGATGGCTACACCTTC. It yields the protein CASSSFDILDGYTF.

The chain carries TRBV29-1 and TRBJ2-5; D may be TRBD1 (6 bases). The germline CDR1 and CDR2 sequences are SQVTM and ANQGSEA. V gave up 8 bases and J gave up 5 bases, with 24 bases separating them. The CDR3 loop spans 15 amino acids. The CDR3 spells CSTLRARGVAETQYF. The CDR3 coding sequence is TGCAGCACCCTACGGGCCAGGGGAGTTGCGGAGACCCAGTACTTC.

CDR3 loop: CATTGAADGYTF. CDR3 nucleotides: TGTGCCACTACGGGGGCAGCCGATGGCTACACCTTC. The V call is TRBV10-3, the J call TRBJ1-2, with a possible D match to TRBD1 (6 bases). The germline V gene has CDR1 ENHRY and CDR2 SYGVKD. V gave up 10 bases and J gave up 6 bases, with 15 bases separating them. The CDR3 is 12 residues long.

This clonotype was seen more than once but under ten times. The chain employs TRBV7-2 and TRBJ2-3; tentatively, D is TRBD1 (6 bases). Germline V gene data show CDR1 as SGHTA and CDR2 as FQGNSA. The CDR3 loop spans 13 amino acids. Between the trimmed V and J ends, which lost 8 bases and 2 bases, there was a span of 11 bases. DNA of the CDR3: TGTGCCAGCGATGAGGGGGACACAGATACGCAGTATTTT. This gives the protein CASDEGDTDTQYF.

The chain uses TRBV12-3 or TRBV12-4 and TRBJ2-3, with D perhaps assigned TRBD1 or TRBD2 (6 bases each). This CDR3 region has 13 residues. Trimming cost V 6 bases and J 8 bases, with 15 bases left between them. The CDR3 loop is CASSLREGGTQYF. The CDR3 nucleotides read TGTGCCAGCAGCCTCAGAGAGGGGGGTACGCAGTATTTT.

The V and J genes are TRBV30 and TRBJ1-5; 9 bases map to TRBD1. This CDR3 comprises 15 residues. J gave up 3 bases and V 2 bases, and 5 bases lay outside the gene matches. The germline gives CDR1 GTSNPN, CDR2 SVGIG (reference sequence). CDR3 bases: TGTGCCTGGAGTAACCGGGACAGGGACAATCAGCCCCAGCATTTT. Translation: CAWSNRDRDNQPQHF.

In DNA form, the CDR3 reads TGTGCCAGCAGTCGAAGCAGCAGGGGCCGCTCCTATAATTCACCCCTCCACTTT. This translates into CASSRSSRGRSYNSPLHF. This chain links TRBV6-1 with TRBJ1-6; maybe TRBD1 (6 bases). Trimming removed 5 bases at V and 0 bases at J, with 17 bases between. The CDR3 totals 18 residues. Per the germline V gene, CDR1 is MNHNS and CDR2 is SASEGT.

In its sample, this clonotype was seen a few times. The chain is built from TRBV7-2 and TRBJ1-1, with D unresolved. Trimming cost V 2 bases and J 6 bases, with 7 bases left between them. Germline V CDR1 and CDR2: SGHTA, FQGNSA. The CDR3 totals 12 residues. The CDR3 loop reads CASSLTPPEAFF. The CDR3 DNA reads TGTGCCAGCAGCTTAACCCCTCCTGAAGCTTTCTTT.

The rearrangement uses TRBV7-2 and TRBJ1-1; no reliable D call. V lost 4 bases and J lost 3, with 18 bases in between. This CDR3 is built from 16 residues. The germline CDR1 and CDR2 sequences are SGHTA and FQGNSA. The CDR3 DNA reads as TGTGCCAGCAGCTCTCGACCAGTGTCCGATGACACTGAAGCTTTCTTT. As protein: CASSSRPVSDDTEAFF.

The V gene is TRBV7-3, the J gene TRBJ1-3; D ambiguous. Trimming stripped 5 bases from V and 0 bases from J, with 11 bases between. The CDR3 loop spans 15 amino acids. Germline values: CDR1 SGHTA, CDR2 FQGTGA. Here the CDR3 reads CASSPNGGSGNTIYF. CDR3 nucleotides: TGTGCCAGCAGCCCCAACGGCGGCTCTGGAAACACCATATATTTT.